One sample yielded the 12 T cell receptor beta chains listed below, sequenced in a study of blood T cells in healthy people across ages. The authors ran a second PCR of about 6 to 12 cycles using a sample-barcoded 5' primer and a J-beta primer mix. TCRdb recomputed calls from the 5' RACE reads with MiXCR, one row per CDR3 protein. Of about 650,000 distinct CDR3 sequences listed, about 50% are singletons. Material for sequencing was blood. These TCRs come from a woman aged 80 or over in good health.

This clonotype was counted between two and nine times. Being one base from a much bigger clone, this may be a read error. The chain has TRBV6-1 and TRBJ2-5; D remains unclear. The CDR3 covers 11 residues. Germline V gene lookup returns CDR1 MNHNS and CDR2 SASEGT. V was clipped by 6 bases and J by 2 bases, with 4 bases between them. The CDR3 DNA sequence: TGTGCCAGCAGGGATCAAGAGACCCAGTACTTC. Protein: CASRDQETQYF.

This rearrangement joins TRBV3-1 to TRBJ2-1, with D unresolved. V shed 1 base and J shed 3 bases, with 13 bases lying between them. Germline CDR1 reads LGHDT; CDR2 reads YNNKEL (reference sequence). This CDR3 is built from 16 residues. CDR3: CASSQAALGGYNEQFF. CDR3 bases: TGTGCCAGCAGCCAAGCCGCCTTAGGTGGCTACAATGAGCAGTTCTTC.

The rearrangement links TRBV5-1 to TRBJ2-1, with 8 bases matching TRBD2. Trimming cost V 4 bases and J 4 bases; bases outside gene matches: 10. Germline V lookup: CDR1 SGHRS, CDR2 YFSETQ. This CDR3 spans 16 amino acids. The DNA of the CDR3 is TGCGCCAGCAGCCCCGTAGCGGGATCGACGTACAATGAGCAGTTCTTC. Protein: CASSPVAGSTYNEQFF.

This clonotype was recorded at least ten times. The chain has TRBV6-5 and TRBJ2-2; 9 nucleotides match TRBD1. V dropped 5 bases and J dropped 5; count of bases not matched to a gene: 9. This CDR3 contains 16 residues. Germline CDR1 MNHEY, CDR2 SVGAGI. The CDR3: CASSRRTGATTGELFF. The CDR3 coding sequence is TGTGCCAGCAGTCGGCGGACAGGGGCGACGACCGGGGAGCTGTTTTTT.

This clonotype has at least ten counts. CDR3 DNA sequence: TGTGCCAGCAATCGACAGGGTATTACGGATGAGCAGTTCTTC. It yields the protein CASNRQGITDEQFF. The chain is built from TRBV2 and TRBJ2-1, with 7 bases matching TRBD1. Looked up from germline, CDR1 is SNHLY and CDR2 is FYNNEI. Losses at the gene ends were 7 bases for V and 8 bases for J; bases not matched to a gene: 11. This CDR3 region has 14 residues.

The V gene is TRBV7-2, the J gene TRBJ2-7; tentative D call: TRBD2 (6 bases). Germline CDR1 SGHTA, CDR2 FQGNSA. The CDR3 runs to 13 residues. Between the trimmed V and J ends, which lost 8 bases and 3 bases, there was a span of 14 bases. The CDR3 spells CASSARRGYEQYF. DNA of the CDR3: TGTGCCAGCTCCGCCCGGCGGGGCTACGAGCAGTACTTC.

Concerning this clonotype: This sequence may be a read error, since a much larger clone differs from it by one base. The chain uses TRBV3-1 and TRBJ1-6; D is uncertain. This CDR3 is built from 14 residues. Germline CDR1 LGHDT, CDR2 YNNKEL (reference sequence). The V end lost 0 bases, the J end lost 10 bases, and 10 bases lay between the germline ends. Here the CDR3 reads CASSQDPAYSPLHF. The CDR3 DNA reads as TGTGCCAGCAGCCAAGATCCGGCATACTCACCCCTCCACTTT.

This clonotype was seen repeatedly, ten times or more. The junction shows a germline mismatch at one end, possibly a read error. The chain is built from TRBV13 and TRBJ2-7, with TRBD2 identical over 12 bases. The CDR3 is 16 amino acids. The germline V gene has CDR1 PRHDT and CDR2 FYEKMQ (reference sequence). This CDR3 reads CASSLGGLAGSYEQYF. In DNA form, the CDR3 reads TGTGCCAGCAGCCTAGGGGGACTAGCGGGTTCCTACGAGCAGTACTTC.

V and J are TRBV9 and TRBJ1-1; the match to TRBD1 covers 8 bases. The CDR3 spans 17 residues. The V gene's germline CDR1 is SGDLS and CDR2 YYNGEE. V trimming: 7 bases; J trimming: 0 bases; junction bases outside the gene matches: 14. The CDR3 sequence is CASSPQGAGGMNTEAFF. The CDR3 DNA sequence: TGTGCCAGCTCACCCCAAGGGGCAGGGGGCATGAACACTGAAGCTTTCTTT.

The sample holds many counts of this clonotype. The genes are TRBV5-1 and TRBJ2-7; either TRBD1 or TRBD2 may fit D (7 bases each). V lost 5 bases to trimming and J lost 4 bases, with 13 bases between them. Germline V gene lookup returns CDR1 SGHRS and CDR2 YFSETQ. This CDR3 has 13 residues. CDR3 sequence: CASSPGGGYEQYF. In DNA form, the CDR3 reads TGCGCCAGCAGTCCAGGGGGGGGATACGAGCAGTACTTC.

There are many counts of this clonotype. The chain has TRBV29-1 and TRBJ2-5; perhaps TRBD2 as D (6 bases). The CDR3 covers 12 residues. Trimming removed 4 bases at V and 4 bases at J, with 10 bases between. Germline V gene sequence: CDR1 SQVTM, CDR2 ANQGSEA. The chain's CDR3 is CSVGGTPETQYF. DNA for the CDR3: TGCAGCGTTGGCGGGACTCCAGAGACCCAGTACTTC.

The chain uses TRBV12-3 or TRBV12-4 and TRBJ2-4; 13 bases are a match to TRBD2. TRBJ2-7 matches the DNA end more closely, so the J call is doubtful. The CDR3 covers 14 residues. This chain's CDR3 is CASTGLAGAYEQYF. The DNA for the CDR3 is TGTGCCAGCACCGGACTAGCGGGAGCCTACGAGCAGTACTTC.